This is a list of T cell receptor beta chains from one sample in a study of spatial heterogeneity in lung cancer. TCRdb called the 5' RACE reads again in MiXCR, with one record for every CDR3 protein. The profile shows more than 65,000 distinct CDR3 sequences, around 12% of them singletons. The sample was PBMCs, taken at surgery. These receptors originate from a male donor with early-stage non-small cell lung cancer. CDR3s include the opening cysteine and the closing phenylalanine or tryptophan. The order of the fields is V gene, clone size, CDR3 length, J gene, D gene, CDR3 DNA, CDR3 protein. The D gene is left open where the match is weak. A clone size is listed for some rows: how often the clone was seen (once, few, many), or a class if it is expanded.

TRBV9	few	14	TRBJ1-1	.	TGTGCCAGCAGCGGGGGCGGCTTGAACACTGAAGCTTTCTTT	CASSGGGLNTEAFF
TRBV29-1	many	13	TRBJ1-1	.	TGCAGCGTTACCAACTCAGGAGGGGTGGCCGCTTTCTTT	CSVTNSGGVAAFF
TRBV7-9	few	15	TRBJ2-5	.	TGTGCCAGCACCCTACCCCAGGGGATGCAGGGGACCCAGTACTTC	CASTLPQGMQGTQYF
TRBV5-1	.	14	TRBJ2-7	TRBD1	TGCGCCAGCAGCGCGAATACAGGGGCCTACGAGCAGTACTTC	CASSANTGAYEQYF
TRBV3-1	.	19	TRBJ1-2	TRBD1	TGTGCCAGCAGCCAAGATTTTACAGGCCCCGGGACAGCAAACTATGGCTACACCTTC	CASSQDFTGPGTANYGYTF
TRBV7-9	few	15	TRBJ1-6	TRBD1	TGTGCCAGCAGCTTAGAGGGACAGGGAAATTCACCCCTCCACTTT	CASSLEGQGNSPLHF
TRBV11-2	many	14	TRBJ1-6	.	TGTGCCAGCAGCTTTCCGGGTTTCAATTCACCCCTCCACTTT	CASSFPGFNSPLHF
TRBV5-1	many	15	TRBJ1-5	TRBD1	TGCGCCAGCAGCTCTGACAGGGGGCGTAATCAGCCCCAGCATTTT	CASSSDRGRNQPQHF
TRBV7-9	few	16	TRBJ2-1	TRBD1	TGTGCCAGCAGCTCGCCGGGACAGGTGGTCTACAATGAGCAGTTCTTC	CASSSPGQVVYNEQFF
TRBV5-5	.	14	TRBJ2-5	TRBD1	TGTGCCAGCAGCCGGGGACAGCACCAAGAGACCCAGTACTTC	CASSRGQHQETQYF
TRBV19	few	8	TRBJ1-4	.	TGTGCCCTTTATAAACTGTTTTTT	CALYKLFF
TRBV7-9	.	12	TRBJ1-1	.	TGTGCCAGCAGCTCGAGGGACCGTGAAGCTTTCTTT	CASSSRDREAFF
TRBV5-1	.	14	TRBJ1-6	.	TGCGCCAGCAGCTTGGACGCAGGGAAATCACCCCTCCACTTT	CASSLDAGKSPLHF
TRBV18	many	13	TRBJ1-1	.	TGTGCCAGCTCACCCGGGCCGAACACTGAAGCTTTCTTT	CASSPGPNTEAFF
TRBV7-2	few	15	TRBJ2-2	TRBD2	TGTGCCAGCAGCCCGACTAGCCCGGGGACCGGGGAGCTGTTTTTT	CASSPTSPGTGELFF
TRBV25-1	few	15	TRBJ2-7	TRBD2	TGTGCCAGCAGTGATTCGGGGACTAGCGAGAACGAGCAGTACTTC	CASSDSGTSENEQYF
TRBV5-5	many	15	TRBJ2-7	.	TGTGCCACACAAGGGGAAGGACTCCGGGGTTCCGAGCAGTACTTC	CATQGEGLRGSEQYF
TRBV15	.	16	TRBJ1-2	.	TGTGCCACCAGCGGTCGGGGGGCTTATCCGCTCTATGGCTACACCTTC	CATSGRGAYPLYGYTF
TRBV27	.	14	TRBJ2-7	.	TGTGCCAGCAGTTCGGTGGGGGGTCCCTACGAGCAGTACTTC	CASSSVGGPYEQYF
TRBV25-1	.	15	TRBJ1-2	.	TGTGCCAGCAGTGAATATATCGGTAGGGGAAGTGGCTACACCTTC	CASSEYIGRGSGYTF
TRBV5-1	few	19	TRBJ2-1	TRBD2	TGCGCCAGCAGCTTGCCTAGCGGGGGGCGGTTTAGCTCCTACAATGAGCAGTTCTTC	CASSLPSGGRFSSYNEQFF
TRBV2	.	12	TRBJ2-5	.	TGTGCCACCGCGTTGGGGTGGGAGACCCAGTACTTC	CATALGWETQYF
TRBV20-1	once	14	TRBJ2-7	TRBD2	TGCAGTGCTAGAGATCGGATAGCGGGGGGCGAGCAGTACTTC	CSARDRIAGGEQYF
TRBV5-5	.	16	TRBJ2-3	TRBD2	TGTGCCAGCAGCTTTCCCAGCGGGGGGCACACAGATACGCAGTATTTT	CASSFPSGGHTDTQYF
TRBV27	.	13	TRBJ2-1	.	TGTGCCAGCAGTTTCGGACTCTACAATGAGCAGTTCTTC	CASSFGLYNEQFF
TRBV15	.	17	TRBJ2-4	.	TGTGCCACCAGCGAACGTTGGGAGTCGTCAGCCAAAAACATTCAGTACTTC	CATSERWESSAKNIQYF
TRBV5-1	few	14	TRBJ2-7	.	TGCGCCAGCAGCTTTGGTGGGACCCCCTACGAGCAGTACTTC	CASSFGGTPYEQYF
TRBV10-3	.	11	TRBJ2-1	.	TGTGCCATCAGTGAACGGAGTGAGCAGTTCTTC	CAISERSEQFF
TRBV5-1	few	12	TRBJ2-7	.	TGCGCCAGCAGCCCCGGGAACTACGAGCAGTACTTC	CASSPGNYEQYF
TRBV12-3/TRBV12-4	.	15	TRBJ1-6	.	TGTGCCAGCACCCTAGGGGGGGATTTCAATTCACCCCTCCACTTT	CASTLGGDFNSPLHF
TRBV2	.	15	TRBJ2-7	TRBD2	TGTGCCGGCTACGGACTAGCGGGGGGGCTTTACGAGCAGTACTTC	CAGYGLAGGLYEQYF
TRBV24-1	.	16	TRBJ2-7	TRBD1	TGTGCCACCAGTGGCCCGGGACAGACAAAGACCTACGAGCAGTACTTC	CATSGPGQTKTYEQYF
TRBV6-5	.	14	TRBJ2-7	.	TGTGCCAGCAGTTACCAACCAGGGGCGGGCGAGCAGTACTTC	CASSYQPGAGEQYF
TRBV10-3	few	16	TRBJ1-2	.	TGTGCCATCAGTGATTTCGAATGGCAATCTAACTATGGCTACACCTTC	CAISDFEWQSNYGYTF
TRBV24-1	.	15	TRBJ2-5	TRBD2	TGTGCCACCAGTGATAGCGGGAGGGGAATGGAGACCCAGTACTTC	CATSDSGRGMETQYF
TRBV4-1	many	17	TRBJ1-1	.	TGCGCCAGCAGCCAAGAAGGGTGGGTAAAGGCGAACACTGAAGCTTTCTTT	CASSQEGWVKANTEAFF
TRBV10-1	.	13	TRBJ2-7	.	TGCGCCAGCAGTGAAAGTAGCTCCTACGAGCAGTACTTC	CASSESSSYEQYF
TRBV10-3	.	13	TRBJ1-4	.	TGTGCCATCAGTGAGCTGCCCCACGAAAAACTGTTTTTT	CAISELPHEKLFF
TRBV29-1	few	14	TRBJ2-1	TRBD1	TGCAGCGTGGCCCGGACAGGCTCCTACAATGAGCAGTTCTTC	CSVARTGSYNEQFF
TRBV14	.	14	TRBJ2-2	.	TGTGCCAGCAGCCATCCTCAGGGGACCGGGGAGCTGTTTTTT	CASSHPQGTGELFF
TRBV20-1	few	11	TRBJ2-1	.	TGCAGTGCTCCCGGACTACTTGAGGCGTTCTTC	CSAPGLLEAFF
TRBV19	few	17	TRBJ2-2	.	TGTGCCAGTAGCTCTTATTGGACAGGAGGGATCACCGGGGAGCTGTTTTTT	CASSSYWTGGITGELFF
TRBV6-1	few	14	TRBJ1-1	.	TGTGCCAGCAGTGAGTTGACGTTGAACACTGAAGCTTTCTTT	CASSELTLNTEAFF
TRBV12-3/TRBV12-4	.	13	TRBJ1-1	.	TGTGCCAGCAGTTTACCAGGGAGCACTGAAGCTTTCTTT	CASSLPGSTEAFF